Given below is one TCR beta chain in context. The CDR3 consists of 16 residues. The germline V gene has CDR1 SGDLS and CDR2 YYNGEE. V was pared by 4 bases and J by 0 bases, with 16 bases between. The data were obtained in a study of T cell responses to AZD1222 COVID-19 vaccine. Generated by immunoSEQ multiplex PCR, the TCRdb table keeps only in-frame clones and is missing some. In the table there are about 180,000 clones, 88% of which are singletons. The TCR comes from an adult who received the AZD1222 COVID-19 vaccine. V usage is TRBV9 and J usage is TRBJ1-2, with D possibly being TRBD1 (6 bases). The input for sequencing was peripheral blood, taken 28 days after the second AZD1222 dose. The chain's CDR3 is CASSSQTGMSNYGYTF. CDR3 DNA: TGTGCCAGCAGCTCACAAACAGGGATGTCTAACTATGGCTACACCTTC.